This T cell receptor (beta chain) was captured in a study of shared clonotypes between healthy human individuals (dated by TCRdb to 2018 to 2021). Regarding the research as a whole: The cohort comprised a couple of women and a few men aged 18 to 49 years. For each donor, CD4 naive and CD4 memory were each given three plates, CD8 naive was given two plates, and CD8 memory was given one plate. To estimate repertoire size and how much clonotypes are shared between individuals, the study performed deep sequencing of blood TCR repertoires from roughly five healthy adults. Libraries were prepared and TCR repertoires were sequenced by different laboratories using diverse techniques, in order to increase sequencing depth and limit assay-specific biases. Between about 0.8 and 9.5 billion PBMCs per donor were obtained by leukapheresis.

In the case of this clone: What antigen it recognizes has not been identified. No much larger clonotype is one base removed from it; base qualities were not supplied.

V is trimmed back by 1 base and J by 1 base, and the junction contains 3 bases that no gene match accounts for. From its cysteine to its phenylalanine, the CDR3 spans 16 amino acids. Kept here is only the CDR3 DNA, which spans 48 bases and is read in frame from base 1. CDR1 is given as GTSNPN and CDR2 as SVGIG, both from the germline V gene (reference sequence). Using the deep immunoSEQ assay, TCR CDR3 regions were amplified from genomic DNA by multiplex PCR. For each cell subset, the extracted genomic DNA was distributed evenly across all wells of several immunoSEQ 96-well plates, and each plate served as one replicate. Each replicate PCR for sorted subsets received approximately 220 ng genomic DNA, equal to about 30,000 T cell genomes. Purified libraries were quantified with a Qubit 3.0 fluorometer, sized on a Bioanalyzer 2100, and re-quantified with the KAPA Library Quantification kit. A separate single-read 150-cycle Illumina NextSeq 550 flow cell was used to sequence each immunoSEQ 96-well plate. The original methods were these. Because the immunoSEQ output included only junctional sequences and no quality scores, the filtering could not be the same as the filtering used for full-length reads. Sequences were annotated with PyIR, a Python wrapper for IgBLAST v1.9, using IMGT germline references to assign V/J genes and CDR3. Any read was removed if the V/J assignment was weak (E-value above 1e-6), the CDR3 was missing, or the read contained stop codons, out-of-frame junctions, or ambiguous translated residues. V3J clonotypes were defined as sequences sharing the same inferred V gene, J gene, and CDR3 amino acid sequence. The percentage overlap between two repertoires was calculated by dividing the number of shared unique clonotypes by the size of the smaller repertoire. Richness of each repertoire was evaluated using RTK rarefaction, the Chao1 estimator, and Recon v2.1 estimates of unobserved clonotypes. For all TCRbeta clonotypes obtained by the gDNA method from a handful of donors, generation probabilities were computed with OLGA. The immuneACCESS repertoire file appears here via TCRdb, limited to in-frame rearrangements. These files lack a portion of the clones; in checked studies, under half of the deficit traces to unresolved V genes, and the cause of the others is not known. That table supplies the V and J calls and clone size; D and trimming were determined from the DNA. The table for this sample lists 980,000 or so clones; around 80% of them were counted only once. The ten largest clones capture 1.5% of the sample.

Donors were healthy HIV-negative adults with no recently reported acute infections or vaccinations. Only Caucasian adults living in Nashville, Tennessee, USA were represented among the donors. CD4+ T cells were enriched by magnetic negative selection, after which naive cells were positively selected on CD45RA and the negative fraction was taken as the memory subset. After blood collection by leukapheresis, PBMCs were isolated using Ficoll-Histopaque density gradient centrifugation and then cryopreserved in the vapor phase of liquid nitrogen. Purity and quantity of every magnetically sorted T cell population were checked by analytical flow cytometry. Genomic DNA was isolated from every sorted fraction and measured by UV absorbance on a Nanodrop 2000c. What the work shows at the level of the full study, not this receptor alone: Even with the large sequencing depth, rarefaction of the sorted-subset datasets indicated that sequencing was incomplete. Compared with non-shared clonotypes, the clonotypes found in all four sorted-subset donors had higher generation probabilities. Based on pairwise subsampling, the degree of clonotype sharing among donors was expected to be affected by sequencing depth. Sharing across a handful of donors was observed for approximately 5% of naive CD4, over 3% of naive CD8, about 2.3% of memory CD4, and about 0.4% of memory CD8 clonotypes. Naive subsets generally had larger estimated clonotype richness than memory subsets. Sampling was restricted to blood, and TCR repertoires in tissue are likely to differ from TCR repertoires in blood. Because the study included a small number of donors, the genetic and exposure-history diversity represented was limited.

The TCR was taken from a man aged 18 to 30 in good health. What was sequenced was memory CD4+ T cells sorted from blood. The cell subset or site label corresponds to: CD45RA-negative fraction. The chain joins TRBV30 to TRBJ1-4, with 10 bases matching TRBD1. This receptor carries the CDR3 CAWSARTGGTNEKLFF. The DNA reads TGTGCCTGGAGTGCCCGGACAGGGGGAACTAATGAAAAACTGTTTTTT.